This T cell receptor beta chain was captured by sequencing in a study of blood T cell repertoires in COVID-19. Study summary: Material from acute and convalescent COVID-19 was sourced from the United States, Italy and Spain. In each case, the material was cDNA or gDNA derived from T cells, B-cell-depleted T cells, or PBMCs.

In the original analysis: By means of reference gene primer amplification, nucleated cell counts were estimated. Profiling relied on immunoSEQ multiplex PCR, and the TCRdb table lists in-frame clones only, not all of them. V, J and clone size derive from that table, while D and trimming were established from the DNA sequence. The table has 200,000 to 300,000 clones, 75% to 95% seen once. V was pared by 1 base and J by 1 base, with 11 bases of the junction left unmatched. This CDR3 contains 17 residues. Germline V gene data show CDR1 as SQVTM and CDR2 as ANQGSEA. The receptor comes from a person under 30 with COVID-19, enrolled during active disease. J is TRBJ1-1 and V is TRBV29-1, with 8 bases identical to TRBD1. The sequencing input was peripheral blood. The DNA of the CDR3 is TGCAGCGTTGAAGGAGGACAGGGCGTTCGACCGAACACTGAAGCTTTCTTT. Residues: CSVEGGQGVRPNTEAFF.